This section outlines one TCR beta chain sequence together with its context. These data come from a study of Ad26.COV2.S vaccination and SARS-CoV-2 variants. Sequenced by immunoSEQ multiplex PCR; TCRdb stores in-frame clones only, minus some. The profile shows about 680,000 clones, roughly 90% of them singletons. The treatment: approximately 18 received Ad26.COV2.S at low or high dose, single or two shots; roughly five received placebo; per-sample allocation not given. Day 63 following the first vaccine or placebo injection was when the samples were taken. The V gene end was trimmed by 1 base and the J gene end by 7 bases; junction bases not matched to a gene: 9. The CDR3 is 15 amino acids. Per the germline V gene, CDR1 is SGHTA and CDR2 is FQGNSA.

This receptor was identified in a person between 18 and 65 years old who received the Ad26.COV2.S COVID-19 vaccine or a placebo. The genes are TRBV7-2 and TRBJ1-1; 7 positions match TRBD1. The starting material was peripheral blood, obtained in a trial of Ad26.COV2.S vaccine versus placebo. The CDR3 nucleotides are TGTGCCAGCAGCTTAGAGGGACAGCGGAGTCTTGAAGCTTTCTTT. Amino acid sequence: CASSLEGQRSLEAFF.